The clone carrying this T cell receptor (beta chain) was counted ten times or more. The antigen is not known. Carried by each TCR cDNA molecule was a unique molecular identifier. MiXCR, applied by TCRdb to the 5' RACE reads, yields one record per CDR3 protein. The sample records 7,500 to 9,000 distinct CDR3 sequences, 9% to 10% being singletons. The data are from a study of spatial heterogeneity in lung cancer. Study observations and caveats: Expanded intratumoral alpha and beta TCR counts tracked tumor mutation counts.

The time point here: sample taken at primary tumor resection. Germline CDR1 and CDR2: DFQATT and SNEGSKA (reference sequence). CDR3 length equals 11 residues. J lost 6 bases, V lost 6 bases, and 5 bases had no gene match. The sequences come from lung tumor tissue, collected at surgery. The gene calls are TRBV20-1 and TRBJ2-7, with TRBD1 matching over 7 bases. This receptor was obtained from a male donor with early-stage non-small cell lung cancer. This chain's CDR3 is CSAQTGSEQYF. CDR3 bases: TGCAGTGCACAGACAGGGTCCGAGCAGTACTTC.